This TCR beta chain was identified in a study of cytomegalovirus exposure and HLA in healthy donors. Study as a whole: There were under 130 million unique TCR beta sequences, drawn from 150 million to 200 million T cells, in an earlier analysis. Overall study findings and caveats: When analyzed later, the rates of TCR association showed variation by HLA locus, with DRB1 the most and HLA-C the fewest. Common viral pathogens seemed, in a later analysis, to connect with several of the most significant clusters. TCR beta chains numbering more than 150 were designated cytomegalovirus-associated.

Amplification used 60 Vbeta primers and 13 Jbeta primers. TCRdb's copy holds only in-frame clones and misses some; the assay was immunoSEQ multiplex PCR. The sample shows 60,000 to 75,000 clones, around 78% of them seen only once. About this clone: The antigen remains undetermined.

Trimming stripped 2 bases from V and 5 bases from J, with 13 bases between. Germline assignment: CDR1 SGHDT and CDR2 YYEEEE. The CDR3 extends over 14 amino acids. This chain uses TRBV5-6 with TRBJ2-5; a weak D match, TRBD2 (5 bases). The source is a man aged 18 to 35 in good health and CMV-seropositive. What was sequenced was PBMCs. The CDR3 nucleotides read TGTGCCAGCAGCTTTGGTAGCGTTGGCGAGACCCAGTACTTC. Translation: CASSFGSVGETQYF.